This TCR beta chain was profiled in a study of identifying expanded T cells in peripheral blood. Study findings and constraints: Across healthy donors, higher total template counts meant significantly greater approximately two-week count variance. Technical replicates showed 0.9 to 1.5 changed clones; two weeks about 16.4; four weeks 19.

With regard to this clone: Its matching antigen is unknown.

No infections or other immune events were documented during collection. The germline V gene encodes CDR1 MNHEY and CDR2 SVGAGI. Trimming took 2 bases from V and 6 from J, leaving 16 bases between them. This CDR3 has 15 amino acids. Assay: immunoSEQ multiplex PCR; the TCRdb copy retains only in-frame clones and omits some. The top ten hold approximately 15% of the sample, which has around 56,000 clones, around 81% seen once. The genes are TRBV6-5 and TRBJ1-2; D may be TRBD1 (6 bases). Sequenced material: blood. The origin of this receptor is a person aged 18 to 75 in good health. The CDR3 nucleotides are TGTGCCAGCAGTTACGGGGGCACAAACTGGGATGGCTACACCTTC. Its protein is CASSYGGTNWDGYTF.